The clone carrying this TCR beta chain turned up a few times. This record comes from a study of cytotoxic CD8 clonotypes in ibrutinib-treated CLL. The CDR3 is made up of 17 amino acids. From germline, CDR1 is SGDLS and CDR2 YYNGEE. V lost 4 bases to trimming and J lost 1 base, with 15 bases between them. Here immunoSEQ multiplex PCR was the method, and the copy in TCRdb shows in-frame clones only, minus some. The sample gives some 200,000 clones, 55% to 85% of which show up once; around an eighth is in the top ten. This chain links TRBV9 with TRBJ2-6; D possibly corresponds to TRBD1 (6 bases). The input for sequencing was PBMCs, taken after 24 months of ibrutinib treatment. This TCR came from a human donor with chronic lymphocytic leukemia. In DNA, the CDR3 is TGTGCCAGCAGCCCTGACAGGTATGAATCTGGGGCCAACGTCCTGACTTTC. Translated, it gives CASSPDRYESGANVLTF.